These T cell receptor beta chains were read from a single sample in a study of CD8+CD57+ T cells in acquired aplastic anemia. TCRdb ran MiXCR on the reads and lists one entry per CDR3 protein. The table records about 160,000 distinct CDR3 sequences, about 48% of them present only once. Sequenced input: sorted CD4+, CD8+, or CD8+CD57+ T cells (not recorded which) from PBMCs. The receptors here all came from a human donor with aplastic anemia. CDR3s include the opening cysteine and the closing phenylalanine or tryptophan. The D gene is left open where the match is weak. Not all rows give a size; the values are once, few, many and, for expanded clones, a class.

CDR3 DNA: TGTGCCACCAGTGACCCCACGACAGGGGAAGCCTATGGCTACACCTTC; CDR3 protein: CATSDPTTGEAYGYTF; V gene: TRBV24-1; clone size: .; D gene: TRBD1; J gene: TRBJ1-2
CDR3 DNA: TGTGCCACCAGTGTAGGGGGATCGAACACCGGGGAGCTGTTTTTT; CDR3 protein: CATSVGGSNTGELFF; V gene: TRBV24-1; clone size: few; D gene: .; J gene: TRBJ2-2
CDR3 DNA: TGTGCCACCAGCAGAGACCTTAGCGGGAGTATCGACGAGCAGTTCTTC; CDR3 protein: CATSRDLSGSIDEQFF; V gene: TRBV15; clone size: .; D gene: TRBD2; J gene: TRBJ2-1
CDR3 DNA: TGTGCCAGCAGCCAAGGCAGGGGATCCAATGAGCAGTTCTTC; CDR3 protein: CASSQGRGSNEQFF; V gene: TRBV11-1; clone size: .; D gene: .; J gene: TRBJ2-1
CDR3 DNA: TGCAGTACAACTAGGACAGGCAACTATGGCTACACCTTC; CDR3 protein: CSTTRTGNYGYTF; V gene: TRBV20-1; clone size: .; D gene: TRBD1; J gene: TRBJ1-2
CDR3 DNA: TGTGCCACCAGTGACTCAGTGAACACTGAAGCTTTCTTT; CDR3 protein: CATSDSVNTEAFF; V gene: TRBV24-1; clone size: .; D gene: .; J gene: TRBJ1-1
CDR3 DNA: TGCGCCAGCAGCGACGGGACTAGCGCTCAAGAGACCCAGTACTTC; CDR3 protein: CASSDGTSAQETQYF; V gene: TRBV5-1; clone size: .; D gene: TRBD2; J gene: TRBJ2-5
CDR3 DNA: TGTGCCAGCAGCTTCGGACAGCCCCCGACGCCCCTCCACTTT; CDR3 protein: CASSFGQPPTPLHF; V gene: TRBV7-2; clone size: many; D gene: .; J gene: TRBJ1-6
CDR3 DNA: TGTGCCAGTAGTCTTGGGACAGGGAGGCTCGACACCATATATTTT; CDR3 protein: CASSLGTGRLDTIYF; V gene: TRBV19; clone size: many; D gene: TRBD1; J gene: TRBJ1-3
CDR3 DNA: TGCAGCGTTGTTTGGACAGGGGATGCTGAGCAGTTCTTC; CDR3 protein: CSVVWTGDAEQFF; V gene: TRBV29-1; clone size: many; D gene: TRBD1; J gene: TRBJ2-1
CDR3 DNA: TGTGCCAGCAGTCTTGCTAGCGGGAGTGGCTACGAGCAGTACTTC; CDR3 protein: CASSLASGSGYEQYF; V gene: TRBV6-1; clone size: few; D gene: TRBD2; J gene: TRBJ2-7
CDR3 DNA: TGTGCCAGTAGCGACAGGACCCTCTACAATGAGCAGTTCTTC; CDR3 protein: CASSDRTLYNEQFF; V gene: TRBV19; clone size: many; D gene: .; J gene: TRBJ2-1
CDR3 DNA: TGTGCCAGCAGTTACTCGACGTTAACCCCCACAGATACGCAGTATTTT; CDR3 protein: CASSYSTLTPTDTQYF; V gene: TRBV6-2/TRBV6-3; clone size: few; D gene: .; J gene: TRBJ2-3
CDR3 DNA: TGTGCCAGCAGGCCCGGGACAGTGAATTGGGAGACCCAGTACTTC; CDR3 protein: CASRPGTVNWETQYF; V gene: TRBV25-1; clone size: .; D gene: TRBD1; J gene: TRBJ2-5
CDR3 DNA: TGTGCCAGCAGTGATCAACACACCCTCACCGGGGAGCTGTTTTTT; CDR3 protein: CASSDQHTLTGELFF; V gene: TRBV25-1; clone size: .; D gene: .; J gene: TRBJ2-2
CDR3 DNA: TGTGCCAGTAGTACCCCGAGTGATTTTGGGGGGAACACTGAAGCTTTCTTT; CDR3 protein: CASSTPSDFGGNTEAFF; V gene: TRBV19; clone size: .; D gene: .; J gene: TRBJ1-1
CDR3 DNA: TGTGCCAGCAGCGTAGATCCAGAGCCCTACGAGCAGTACTTC; CDR3 protein: CASSVDPEPYEQYF; V gene: TRBV9; clone size: .; D gene: .; J gene: TRBJ2-7
CDR3 DNA: TGTGCCAGCAGCTCGGCCGCCGGCCTGTTTGAGCAGTTCTTC; CDR3 protein: CASSSAAGLFEQFF; V gene: TRBV11-2; clone size: .; D gene: .; J gene: TRBJ2-1
CDR3 DNA: TGTGCCACCAGTGAGGGGGACAGCAATTCACCCCTCCACTTT; CDR3 protein: CATSEGDSNSPLHF; V gene: TRBV24-1; clone size: many; D gene: TRBD1; J gene: TRBJ1-6
CDR3 DNA: TGTGCCAGCAGTTACTCGGTACGCACAGATACGCAGTATTTT; CDR3 protein: CASSYSVRTDTQYF; V gene: TRBV6-5; clone size: many; D gene: .; J gene: TRBJ2-3
CDR3 DNA: TGCGCCAGCAGCTTGGACGGGGCTGAAGCTTTCTTT; CDR3 protein: CASSLDGAEAFF; V gene: TRBV5-1; clone size: many; D gene: .; J gene: TRBJ1-1
CDR3 DNA: TGTGCCAGTAGTATATTCGGGACAGGGGGTCGTCAGCCCCAGCATTTT; CDR3 protein: CASSIFGTGGRQPQHF; V gene: TRBV19; clone size: many; D gene: TRBD1; J gene: TRBJ1-5
CDR3 DNA: TGCAGCGTTGAAGAAAAGGTGGTGCAGGGCAATCAGCCCCAGCATTTT; CDR3 protein: CSVEEKVVQGNQPQHF; V gene: TRBV29-1; clone size: .; D gene: .; J gene: TRBJ1-5
CDR3 DNA: TGCAGCGTTGGGGCAGGGTGGGACTACGAGCAGTACTTC; CDR3 protein: CSVGAGWDYEQYF; V gene: TRBV29-1; clone size: many; D gene: .; J gene: TRBJ2-7
CDR3 DNA: TGTGCCAGCAGTGATCCCCGTAGCGCTGAAGCTTTCTTT; CDR3 protein: CASSDPRSAEAFF; V gene: TRBV25-1; clone size: .; D gene: .; J gene: TRBJ1-1
CDR3 DNA: TGCAGTGCGATCCAGCCCGGGACGGATCCATCCTACGAGCAGTACTTC; CDR3 protein: CSAIQPGTDPSYEQYF; V gene: TRBV20-1; clone size: many; D gene: .; J gene: TRBJ2-7
CDR3 DNA: TGCGCCAGCAGCCAAGATAGGGCCCAGGCGTGGACTGAAGCTTTCTTT; CDR3 protein: CASSQDRAQAWTEAFF; V gene: TRBV4-1; clone size: .; D gene: .; J gene: TRBJ1-1
CDR3 DNA: TGCAGTGCTAGACCCGCTTGGGGGGGGCGGGGAAACTTCAATGAGCAGTTCTTC; CDR3 protein: CSARPAWGGRGNFNEQFF; V gene: TRBV20-1; clone size: .; D gene: .; J gene: TRBJ2-1
CDR3 DNA: TGCAGCGTTGAGACACGGTCAGCCTCTGGAAACACCATATATTTT; CDR3 protein: CSVETRSASGNTIYF; V gene: TRBV29-1; clone size: .; D gene: .; J gene: TRBJ1-3
CDR3 DNA: TGTGCCAGCAGCTTAGCTTCCGGGACAGGGGATCGGGGCTACACCTTC; CDR3 protein: CASSLASGTGDRGYTF; V gene: TRBV7-8; clone size: .; D gene: TRBD1; J gene: TRBJ1-2
CDR3 DNA: TGTGCCAGCGCGGACACGTTCTACAATGAGCAGTTCTTC; CDR3 protein: CASADTFYNEQFF; V gene: TRBV7-2; clone size: .; D gene: .; J gene: TRBJ2-1
CDR3 DNA: TGCAGTGCTAGAGATGGACAGGCCGGGAACACTGAAGCTTTCTTT; CDR3 protein: CSARDGQAGNTEAFF; V gene: TRBV20-1; clone size: once; D gene: TRBD1; J gene: TRBJ1-1
CDR3 DNA: TGTGCCAGCAGTGGACAGACTAGCAATCAGCCCCAGCATTTT; CDR3 protein: CASSGQTSNQPQHF; V gene: TRBV6-1; clone size: many; D gene: .; J gene: TRBJ1-5
CDR3 DNA: TGTGCCACCAGGCTTACAGGGGGCACTGAAGCTTTCTTT; CDR3 protein: CATRLTGGTEAFF; V gene: TRBV24-1; clone size: .; D gene: TRBD1; J gene: TRBJ1-1
CDR3 DNA: TGCAGCGTCGGGGACAGTTCTAATTCACCCCTCCACTTT; CDR3 protein: CSVGDSSNSPLHF; V gene: TRBV29-1; clone size: .; D gene: TRBD1; J gene: TRBJ1-6
CDR3 DNA: TGTGCCACCAGCTTAGCAGGGGCTTCTGAAGCTTTCTTT; CDR3 protein: CATSLAGASEAFF; V gene: TRBV24-1; clone size: .; D gene: .; J gene: TRBJ1-1
CDR3 DNA: TGTGCCAGCAGCGGCTCCGGGACTAGCGGCTACGAGCAGTACTTC; CDR3 protein: CASSGSGTSGYEQYF; V gene: TRBV9; clone size: .; D gene: TRBD2; J gene: TRBJ2-7
CDR3 DNA: TGTGCCACCAGCAGAGCGGGCAGCAAAAACATTCAGTACTTC; CDR3 protein: CATSRAGSKNIQYF; V gene: TRBV15; clone size: .; D gene: .; J gene: TRBJ2-4
CDR3 DNA: TGTGCCAGCAGTTACTCCAGGGACTATGGCTACACCTTC; CDR3 protein: CASSYSRDYGYTF; V gene: TRBV6-5; clone size: many; D gene: .; J gene: TRBJ1-2
CDR3 DNA: TGTGCCAGCAGCCAGAACAGACTCTACGAGCAGTACTTC; CDR3 protein: CASSQNRLYEQYF; V gene: TRBV7-9; clone size: .; D gene: .; J gene: TRBJ2-7
CDR3 DNA: TGTGCCAGCGGGACAGGCCCCTACAATGAGCAGTTCTTC; CDR3 protein: CASGTGPYNEQFF; V gene: TRBV7-2; clone size: .; D gene: TRBD1; J gene: TRBJ2-1
CDR3 DNA: TGTGCCAGTAGTCTGACTAGCGCGACTCAAGAGCAGTACTTC; CDR3 protein: CASSLTSATQEQYF; V gene: TRBV19; clone size: many; D gene: TRBD2; J gene: TRBJ2-7
CDR3 DNA: TGCAGCGTTTTGCCCCAACGGGGGGAAAAACTGTTTTTT; CDR3 protein: CSVLPQRGEKLFF; V gene: TRBV29-1; clone size: once; D gene: .; J gene: TRBJ1-4
CDR3 DNA: TGTGCCACCAGTGACATAGACAGGCACTATGGCTACACCTTC; CDR3 protein: CATSDIDRHYGYTF; V gene: TRBV24-1; clone size: .; D gene: .; J gene: TRBJ1-2
CDR3 DNA: TGTGCCAGCAGCTTAGTTGGGACTACCAATGAGCAGTTCTTC; CDR3 protein: CASSLVGTTNEQFF; V gene: TRBV7-8; clone size: .; D gene: TRBD2; J gene: TRBJ2-1
CDR3 DNA: TGTGCCACCAGCAGCCAGGGGGCAACGCAGCCCCAGCATTTT; CDR3 protein: CATSSQGATQPQHF; V gene: TRBV15; clone size: .; D gene: TRBD1; J gene: TRBJ1-5
CDR3 DNA: TGTGCCAGCTGCTGGAGTGCGGCAGGGGAGGCTGAGCAGTTCTTC; CDR3 protein: CASCWSAAGEAEQFF; V gene: TRBV2; clone size: .; D gene: .; J gene: TRBJ2-1
CDR3 DNA: TGTGTCAGCAGTTACTCTCTAGCTGAAGAGACCCAGTACTTC; CDR3 protein: CVSSYSLAEETQYF; V gene: TRBV6-2/TRBV6-3; clone size: .; D gene: .; J gene: TRBJ2-5
CDR3 DNA: TGTGCCAGCAGCTTGACGGGGACTGAAGCTTTCTTT; CDR3 protein: CASSLTGTEAFF; V gene: TRBV7-9; clone size: many; D gene: .; J gene: TRBJ1-1
CDR3 DNA: TGTGCCAGCAGCCAGACAAATGAGAACACTGAAGCTTTCTTT; CDR3 protein: CASSQTNENTEAFF; V gene: TRBV7-6; clone size: .; D gene: .; J gene: TRBJ1-1
CDR3 DNA: TGTGCCAGCAGTCCCTCATTGACAGGGGGTATATCCTTC; CDR3 protein: CASSPSLTGGISF; V gene: TRBV12-3/TRBV12-4; clone size: many; D gene: TRBD1; J gene: TRBJ1-2
CDR3 DNA: TGCAGTGCTAGGGAAGGGACAGCCCAAGAGACCCAGTACTTC; CDR3 protein: CSAREGTAQETQYF; V gene: TRBV20-1; clone size: .; D gene: TRBD1; J gene: TRBJ2-5
CDR3 DNA: TGCGCCACCTCCCAGGGAGATACGCAGTATTTT; CDR3 protein: CATSQGDTQYF; V gene: TRBV10-1; clone size: .; D gene: .; J gene: TRBJ2-3
CDR3 DNA: TGTGCCACCAGCAGATCGAGTGAGAACACTGAAGCTTTCTTT; CDR3 protein: CATSRSSENTEAFF; V gene: TRBV15; clone size: .; D gene: .; J gene: TRBJ1-1
CDR3 DNA: TGTGCCAGCAGTTTCCTCCTCGGGCGGGATAGTATAGGTGATACGCAGTATTTT; CDR3 protein: CASSFLLGRDSIGDTQYF; V gene: TRBV12-3/TRBV12-4; clone size: .; D gene: .; J gene: TRBJ2-3
CDR3 DNA: TGCGCCAGCACCCAATCCCACAATGAGCAGTTCTTC; CDR3 protein: CASTQSHNEQFF; V gene: TRBV5-1; clone size: .; D gene: .; J gene: TRBJ2-1
CDR3 DNA: TGTGCCAGCAGACCTTCCAGGGGCAACGCACCCGCGAACACCGGGGAGCTGTTTTTT; CDR3 protein: CASRPSRGNAPANTGELFF; V gene: TRBV11-1; clone size: few; D gene: .; J gene: TRBJ2-2
CDR3 DNA: TGCAGTGCTAGAGATCCAGGGAGCCTAGGCTACATCTTC; CDR3 protein: CSARDPGSLGYIF; V gene: TRBV20-1; clone size: .; D gene: .; J gene: TRBJ1-2
CDR3 DNA: TGTGCCAGCAGTGAAAGTGGATACACTGAAGCTTTCTTT; CDR3 protein: CASSESGYTEAFF; V gene: TRBV2; clone size: once; D gene: .; J gene: TRBJ1-1
CDR3 DNA: TGTGCCAGCAGCGCAGGGACAGGGGGAGAGACCCAGTACTTC; CDR3 protein: CASSAGTGGETQYF; V gene: TRBV9; clone size: few; D gene: TRBD1; J gene: TRBJ2-5